The clone carrying this T cell receptor (beta chain) was counted between two and nine times. The antigen is unknown. The time point was: patch test 1, 2 weeks after DPC sensitization. This sample's treatment: therapeutic diphenylcyclopropenone sensitization with weekly scalp DPC. The germline V gene encodes CDR1 DFQATT and CDR2 SNEGSKA (reference sequence). The CDR3 has 14 amino acids. With 2 bases clipped from V and 3 bases from J, the junction kept 2 bases outside the gene matches. TCRdb re-called the RACE reads through MiXCR, storing one row per CDR3 protein. The sample has 70,000 to 75,000 distinct CDR3 sequences; approximately 35% are singletons. The sample belongs to a study of human T cells and chemical hapten exposure. The overall study: Patients, mostly women, had alopecia areata, alopecia totalis or alopecia universalis. Per-sample TCR yields varied mainly from small pooled library volume differences. Overall study results and limits: Significantly greater numbers of large CDR3 similarity clusters came from expanded TCRs than from controls.

This receptor was obtained from a man aged 35-49 years with alopecia areata. Some clones in this sample may be carry-over from other donors' samples. J is TRBJ2-1 and V is TRBV20-1; 9 nucleotides match TRBD1. The sequencing here drew on whole blood, taken in connection with sensitization to the hapten diphenylcyclopropenone (DPC). CDR3 residues: CSARSGQGYNEQFF. In DNA, the CDR3 is TGCAGTGCTAGATCGGGACAGGGCTACAATGAGCAGTTCTTC.